This is a list of T cell receptor beta chains from one sample in a study of T cells after yellow fever vaccination. MiXCR, applied by TCRdb to the 5' RACE reads, yields one record per CDR3 protein. Of fewer than 100,000 distinct CDR3 sequences listed, around 5.8% are singletons. The starting material was CD8+ T cells sorted from PBMCs, obtained 10 days after the yellow fever booster vaccination. These receptors all come from a man younger than 35 who received the YFV17D yellow fever vaccine. Both conserved end residues are part of each CDR3. D genes are given only for firm matches. Size is stated for part of the rows, as once, few or many counts, or as a class when the clone is expanded.

>TRBV6-5|.|.|TRBJ1-1
CASSYGPLNTEAFF
TGTGCCAGCAGTTACGGACCCCTGAACACTGAAGCTTTCTTT
>TRBV12-3/TRBV12-4|.|few|TRBJ2-3
CASSLGWGGGTDTQYF
TGTGCCAGCAGTTTAGGTTGGGGCGGGGGCACAGATACGCAGTATTTT
>TRBV20-1|TRBD2|once|TRBJ2-4
CSASGPGGVKNIQYF
TGCAGTGCTAGTGGACCTGGGGGGGTCAAAAACATTCAGTACTTC
>TRBV9|.|.|TRBJ1-1
CASSVEGVSGTEAFF
TGTGCCAGCAGCGTAGAGGGGGTATCGGGTACTGAAGCTTTCTTT
>TRBV19|.|.|TRBJ2-2
CASSPGQRNTGELFF
TGTGCCAGTAGCCCAGGACAGAGAAACACCGGGGAGCTGTTTTTT
>TRBV6-5|.|many|TRBJ2-5
CASSYTPGTEYQETQYF
TGTGCCAGCAGTTACACCCCCGGGACGGAGTACCAAGAGACCCAGTACTTC
>TRBV15|TRBD2|few|TRBJ2-2
CATSRDEAGGALGELFF
TGTGCCACCAGCAGAGATGAGGCGGGGGGTGCTCTCGGGGAGCTGTTTTTT
>TRBV6-2/TRBV6-3|TRBD2|.|TRBJ2-1
CASSYLAGAYNEQFF
TGTGCCAGCAGTTACCTAGCGGGGGCCTACAATGAGCAGTTCTTC
>TRBV4-2|TRBD2|few|TRBJ2-5
CASSQEWIKRGGKETQYF
TGTGCCAGCAGCCAAGAGTGGATCAAGCGGGGAGGGAAAGAGACCCAGTACTTC
>TRBV5-4|.|.|TRBJ2-5
CASSFRPMETQYF
TGTGCCAGCAGCTTCCGCCCTATGGAGACCCAGTACTTC
>TRBV7-9|TRBD2|many|TRBJ2-1
CASSSGLIDEQFF
TGTGCCAGCAGCTCGGGACTAATAGATGAGCAGTTCTTC
>TRBV10-3|.|.|TRBJ2-2
CAIGAGTVNTGELFF
TGTGCCATTGGGGCGGGGACAGTGAACACCGGGGAGCTGTTTTTT
>TRBV29-1|.|once|TRBJ1-1
CSVDSTDRATEAFF
TGCAGCGTTGATTCGACAGATCGGGCCACTGAAGCTTTCTTT
>TRBV4-1|.|many|TRBJ2-7
CASSQDRSSYEQYF
TGCGCCAGCAGCCAAGACAGGTCATCCTACGAGCAGTACTTC
>TRBV4-1|TRBD1|few|TRBJ2-2
CASSRQGITGELFF
TGCGCCAGCAGCAGACAGGGAATCACCGGGGAGCTGTTTTTT
>TRBV7-2|.|few|TRBJ1-1
CASSSPGTPPKAFF
TGTGCCAGCAGCTCCCCCGGGACGCCTCCGAAAGCTTTCTTT
>TRBV4-1|.|many|TRBJ2-1
CASSLDRLNEQFF
TGCGCCAGCAGCCTCGACAGACTCAATGAGCAGTTCTTC
>TRBV10-3|.|few|TRBJ2-7
CAISVGEGSYEQYF
TGTGCCATCAGTGTAGGTGAGGGGTCCTACGAGCAGTACTTC
>TRBV10-3|.|.|TRBJ1-3
CATLKGNTIYF
TGTGCCACTTTAAAGGGAAACACCATATATTTT
>TRBV7-7|.|many|TRBJ2-3
CASSQDSITDTQYF
TGTGCCAGCAGCCAGGACAGTATCACAGATACGCAGTATTTT
>TRBV25-1|TRBD1|.|TRBJ1-1
CASSEPGQGENTEAFF
TGTGCCAGCAGTGAACCAGGACAGGGAGAGAACACTGAAGCTTTCTTT
>TRBV7-2|TRBD2|few|TRBJ2-5
CASSLTSETQYF
TGTGCCAGCAGCTTGACTAGCGAGACCCAGTACTTC